The 25 T cell receptor beta chains in this list originate from one sample, sequenced in a study of Ad26.COV2.S vaccination and SARS-CoV-2 variants. Some clones are missing from TCRdb's copy, which holds only in-frame ones; the method was immunoSEQ multiplex PCR. The profile shows around 250,000 clones, 87% of them singletons. Treatment noted: about 20 received Ad26.COV2.S at low or high dose, single or two shots; about five received placebo; per-sample allocation not given. At day 63 after the first vaccine or placebo injection, samples were drawn. Sequencing was performed on peripheral blood, taken in a trial of Ad26.COV2.S vaccine versus placebo. The receptor source for this set is a person between 18 and 65 years old who received the Ad26.COV2.S COVID-19 vaccine or a placebo.

V usage is TRBV2 and J usage is TRBJ2-1; 12 nucleotides agree with TRBD2. The germline CDR1 and CDR2 sequences are SNHLY and FYNNEI. After removal of 9 bases from V and 3 bases from J, the junction contained 3 bases not matched to a gene. The CDR3 extends over 14 amino acids. The CDR3 nucleotides are TGTGCCAGTTCACTAGCGGGAGGCTACAATGAGCAGTTCTTC. Protein sequence: CASSLAGGYNEQFF.

The J gene is TRBJ2-2, the V gene TRBV18; D possibly corresponds to TRBD1 (6 bases). V lost 6 bases and J 10 bases, leaving 24 bases between the germline ends. This CDR3 contains 16 residues. Germline CDR1 reads KGHSH; CDR2 reads LQKENI. Here the CDR3 reads CASSTKGEIATQELFF. As DNA, the CDR3 is TGTGCCAGCTCCACCAAGGGGGAGATAGCGACTCAGGAGCTGTTTTTT.

V usage is TRBV9 and J usage is TRBJ2-3; 11 nucleotides agree with TRBD2. The germline V gene has CDR1 SGDLS and CDR2 YYNGEE. V was clipped by 2 bases and J by 9 bases; unmatched bases: 11. This CDR3 is built from 16 residues. As DNA, the CDR3 is TGTGCCAGCAGCGTTAATTCTAGACTAGCGGGGAGGACGCAGTATTTT. Translating gives CASSVNSRLAGRTQYF.

V is TRBV29-1 and J is TRBJ1-1; D is uncertain. The CDR3 consists of 15 residues. V lost 4 bases to trimming and J lost 5 bases, with 20 bases between them. The germline V gene has CDR1 SQVTM and CDR2 ANQGSEA. The CDR3 sequence: CSVAFPDQELTEAFF. The CDR3 nucleotides read TGCAGCGTTGCCTTCCCCGACCAGGAGTTGACTGAAGCTTTCTTT.

The chain links TRBV6-2 or TRBV6-3 to TRBJ1-2; 11 positions match TRBD1. Germline V gives CDR1 MNHEY, CDR2 SVGEGT. The ends lost 6 bases at V and 4 bases at J; junction bases unmatched: 7. The CDR3 is 15 residues long. The CDR3 spells CASSPDRGQTYGYTF. In DNA, the CDR3 is TGTGCCAGCAGCCCGGACAGGGGGCAGACCTATGGCTACACCTTC.

The DNA for the CDR3 is TGTGCCAGCAGCTACAGGGGGACCTACAATGAGCAGTTCTTC. Translating gives CASSYRGTYNEQFF. The chain recombines TRBV14 with TRBJ2-1; 8 nucleotides agree with TRBD1. Unmatched junction bases numbered 2, after V lost 5 bases and J lost 2 bases. This CDR3 contains 14 residues. Germline V lookup: CDR1 SGHDN, CDR2 FVKESK.

The genes are TRBV7-2 and TRBJ2-5, with TRBD2 matching over 7 bases. The junction had 12 bases not matched to a gene; V was cut back by 6 bases and J by 2 bases. CDR1 is SGHTA, CDR2 FQGNSA, per germline. This CDR3 region has 16 residues. The DNA for the CDR3 is TGTGCCAGCAGAGCTTGGCGGGAGAAGCATCAAGAGACCCAGTACTTC. It specifies CASRAWREKHQETQYF.

This CDR3 is CASSEGTGDSAPQHF. DNA of the CDR3: TGTGCCAGCAGTGAAGGGACAGGGGATTCGGCGCCCCAGCATTTT. This chain joins TRBV6-1 and TRBJ1-5; 9 nucleotides match TRBD1. The CDR3 loop spans 15 amino acids. Germline assignment: CDR1 MNHNS and CDR2 SASEGT. The V gene end was trimmed by 1 base and the J gene end by 9 bases; junction bases not matched to a gene: 7.

This clone appeared a single time. CDR3 sequence reads: CASSLFGTGAGQYV. The CDR3 coding sequence is TGTGCCAGCAGCTTATTCGGAACTGGCGCCGGGCAGTACGTC. This chain joins TRBV11-2 and TRBJ2-7, with no clear D. Germline CDR1 reads SGHAT; CDR2 reads FQNNGV. Trimming removed 2 bases at V and 9 bases at J, with 17 bases between. This CDR3 has 14 residues.

The V gene is TRBV6-1, the J gene TRBJ1-1, with TRBD1 as a possible D gene (6 bases). The V end lost 1 base, the J end lost 5 bases, and 14 bases lay between the germline ends. Germline CDR1 MNHNS, CDR2 SASEGT. There are 15 residues in the CDR3. In nucleotides, the CDR3 is TGTGCCAGCAGTGAAGAGGGGGGGCCGGGGACTGAAGCTTTCTTT. It is translated as CASSEEGGPGTEAFF.

The chain combines TRBV5-4 with TRBJ1-1, with TRBD1 matching over 7 bases. Trimming removed 5 bases from V and 1 base from J; junction bases left unmatched: 2. The germline V gene encodes CDR1 SGHNT and CDR2 YYREEE (reference sequence). CDR3 length: 13 residues. CDR3 in amino acids: CASRTGPNTEAFF. The CDR3 DNA is TGTGCCAGCAGGACAGGGCCGAACACTGAAGCTTTCTTT.

A remark on this clone: The junction differs from germline at one of its ends, possibly a read error. V and J are TRBV2 and TRBJ2-3; D gene ambiguous. CDR1 and CDR2 (germline): SNHLY, FYNNEI. This CDR3 contains 11 residues. The CDR3 loop is CASSENAFALF. Here the CDR3 DNA reads TGTGCCAGCAGTGAAAATGCTTTTGCCCTCTTT.

In DNA, the CDR3 is TGCGCCAGCAGCTTGTCGCCTTGGGCGTCCGGGGAGCTGTTTTTT. Protein: CASSLSPWASGELFF. This chain joins TRBV5-1 and TRBJ2-2; D is ambiguous. The CDR3 spans 15 residues. V lost 1 base to trimming and J lost 6 bases, with 13 bases between them. Germline CDR1 reads SGHRS; CDR2 reads YFSETQ.

The chain joins TRBV20-1 to TRBJ1-1; no definite D call. The germline V and J ends were trimmed by 3 bases and 11 bases, with 19 bases remaining between them. The CDR3 has 13 residues. CDR1 DFQATT and CDR2 SNEGSKA come from the germline V gene (reference sequence). The CDR3 nucleotides read TGCAGTGCTAGTCAGGCGGCGTTGGATTGGGCTTTCTTT. Its protein is CSASQAALDWAFF.

This clone was observed once. V and J are TRBV7-2 and TRBJ2-7, with D possibly being TRBD2 (6 bases). CDR1 SGHTA and CDR2 FQGNSA come from the germline V gene. The CDR3 consists of 15 residues. Between the trimmed V and J ends, which lost 5 bases and 2 bases, there was a span of 16 bases. The CDR3 sequence is CASSPVGGDAYEQYF. The DNA for the CDR3 is TGTGCCAGCAGCCCCGTTGGCGGGGACGCCTACGAGCAGTACTTC.

The V call is TRBV15, the J call TRBJ2-1; no reliable D call. Germline V gene data show CDR1 as LNHNV and CDR2 as YYDKDF (reference sequence). V lost 0 bases, J lost 2 bases, and 5 bases lay in between. There are 14 residues in the CDR3. CDR3 residues: CATSRDTTYNEQFF. The CDR3, as DNA: TGTGCCACCAGCAGAGACACTACCTACAATGAGCAGTTCTTC.

The chain employs TRBV4-3 and TRBJ2-5, with 9 nucleotides matching TRBD2. This CDR3 is built from 18 residues. The V gene's germline CDR1 is LGHNA and CDR2 YSLEER. With 1 base clipped from V and 5 bases from J, the junction kept 14 bases outside the gene matches. CDR3 nucleotide sequence: TGCGCCAGCAGCCAAGGGGGGCTAGCGGGGACCGGAGGGGAGACCCAGTACTTC. Protein product: CASSQGGLAGTGGETQYF.

The V and J genes are TRBV6-5 and TRBJ1-5; no clear D gene. The CDR3 sequence is 12 residues long. The V end was cut by 6 bases, the J end by 4 bases, with 7 bases between. Germline V gene sequence: CDR1 MNHEY, CDR2 SVGAGI. CDR3 region: CASSKPNQPQHF. The CDR3 nucleotides are TGTGCCAGCAGCAAGCCGAATCAGCCCCAGCATTTT.

The chain joins TRBV5-1 to TRBJ1-2, with D possibly matching TRBD1 (6 bases). The germline CDR1 and CDR2 sequences are SGHRS and YFSETQ. V dropped 5 bases and J dropped 6 bases, with 17 bases sitting between them. The CDR3 spans 14 residues. The CDR3 sequence is CASRHKQGFNGYTF. The CDR3 DNA sequence: TGCGCCAGCAGGCACAAACAGGGATTCAATGGCTACACCTTC.

As DNA, the CDR3 is TGTGCCAGCAGCCAAGAAATAAGCGGGGTACAAGAGACCCAGTACTTC. Encoded protein: CASSQEISGVQETQYF. V and J are TRBV3-1 (or the pseudogene TRBV3-2) and TRBJ2-5, with 7 bases identical to TRBD2. Per the germline V gene, CDR1 is LGHDT and CDR2 is YNNKEL (reference sequence). This CDR3 has 16 residues. With V trimmed by 0 bases and J by 2 bases, 6 bases remained unmatched.

This clone was observed a single time. The genes are TRBV5-6 and TRBJ2-1; 7 bases match TRBD2. Germline V gene sequence: CDR1 SGHDT, CDR2 YYEEEE. Unmatched junction bases numbered 11, after V lost 4 bases and J lost 4 bases. There are 16 residues in the CDR3. The CDR3 DNA sequence: TGTGCCAGCAGCCCCTCGATGGGGGGGACGTACAATGAGCAGTTCTTC. Protein: CASSPSMGGTYNEQFF.

The chain is built from TRBV19 and TRBJ1-2; D is unresolved. Per the germline V gene, CDR1 is LNHDA and CDR2 is SQIVND (reference sequence). Trimming left V 2 bases short and J 6 bases short, with 7 bases between. The CDR3 extends over 12 amino acids. The CDR3 region is CASSIPRNGYTF. The CDR3 DNA follows: TGTGCCAGTAGTATACCGAGGAATGGCTACACCTTC. The variable domain in full, completed from reference TRBV19 and TRBJ1-2, reads DGGITQSPKYLFRKEGQNVTLSCEQNLNHDAMYWYRQDPGQGLRLIYYSQIVNDFQKGDIAEGYSVSREKKESFPLTVTSAQKNPTAFYLCASSIPRNGYTFGSGTRLTVV.

This clone has only a few counts. The chain links TRBV7-4 to TRBJ1-1; D uncertain. V was cut by 5 bases and J by 11 bases, with 12 bases left in between. Germline V gene data show CDR1 as SGHVT and CDR2 as SQSDAQ. This CDR3 spans 11 amino acids. CDR3 sequence (DNA): TGTGCCAGCAGCCCAGAGGTCCCGGCTTTCTTT. Its translation is CASSPEVPAFF.

Worth noting for this clone: Compared with germline, one end of the junction differs, possibly owing to a read error. The chain couples TRBV5-4 to TRBJ2-7; a possible D gene is TRBD1 (7 bases). This CDR3 contains 16 residues. Per the germline V gene, CDR1 is SGHNT and CDR2 is YYREEE (reference sequence). CDR3 residues: CASSSLGGQGGSGAHF. CDR3 coding DNA: TGTGCCAGCAGCTCGCTGGGGGGACAAGGGGGCTCGGGGGCACACTTC.

This chain uses TRBV19 with TRBJ2-7; 9 bases are a match to TRBD1. V lost 8 bases and J lost 3; bases outside the gene matches: 5. The CDR3 has 13 residues. CDR1 LNHDA and CDR2 SQIVND come from the germline V gene (reference sequence). CDR3 sequence reads: CASGPGQGYEQYF. CDR3 DNA sequence: TGTGCCAGTGGACCGGGACAGGGCTACGAGCAGTACTTC.